This TCR beta chain was captured in a study of cytomegalovirus exposure and HLA in healthy donors. Study-level points and caveats: A later analysis linked a missense DCLRE1C variant to TCR beta V- and J-gene trimming. Reports showed the classifier diagnosing cytomegalovirus status with high specificity and sensitivity.

On this clone: The antigen remains unidentified.

A multiplex PCR was run with 60 Vbeta primers and 13 Jbeta primers. TCRdb's copy holds only in-frame clones and misses some; the assay was immunoSEQ multiplex PCR. The sample has under 150,000 clones; 70% to 80% are singletons. Germline values: CDR1 MDHEN, CDR2 SYDVKM. V was shortened by 11 bases and J by 7 bases, with 24 bases between the two germline ends. There are 15 residues in the CDR3. This chain uses TRBV28 with TRBJ2-1, with TRBD1 as a possible D gene (7 bases). This clonotype was obtained from a middle-aged woman in good health and CMV-seropositive. The sample comprised PBMCs. The CDR3 region is CASQGGALDSNEQFF. CDR3 coding DNA: TGTGCCTCCCAGGGGGGCGCCCTGGACTCAAATGAGCAGTTCTTC.